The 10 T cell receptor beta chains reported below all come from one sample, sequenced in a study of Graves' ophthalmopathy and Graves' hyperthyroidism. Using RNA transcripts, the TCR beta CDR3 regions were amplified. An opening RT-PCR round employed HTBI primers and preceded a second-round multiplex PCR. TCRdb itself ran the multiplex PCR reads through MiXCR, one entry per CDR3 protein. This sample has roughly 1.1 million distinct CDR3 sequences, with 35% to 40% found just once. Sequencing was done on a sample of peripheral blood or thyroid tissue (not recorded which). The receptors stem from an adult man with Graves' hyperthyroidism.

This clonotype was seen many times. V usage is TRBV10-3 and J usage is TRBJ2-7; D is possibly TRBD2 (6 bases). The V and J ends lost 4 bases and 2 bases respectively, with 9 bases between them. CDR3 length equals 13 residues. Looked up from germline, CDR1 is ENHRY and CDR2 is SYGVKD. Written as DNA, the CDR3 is TGTGCCATCAGTGCCTGGGGGGCCTACGAGCAGTACTTC. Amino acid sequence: CAISAWGAYEQYF.

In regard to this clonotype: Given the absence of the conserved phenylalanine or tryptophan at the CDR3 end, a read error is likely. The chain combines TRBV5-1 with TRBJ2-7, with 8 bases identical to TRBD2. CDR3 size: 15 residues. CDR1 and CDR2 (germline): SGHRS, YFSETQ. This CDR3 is CASSVILADSYEQYC. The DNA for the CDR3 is TGTGCCAGCAGCGTAATACTAGCGGACTCCTACGAGCAGTACTGC.

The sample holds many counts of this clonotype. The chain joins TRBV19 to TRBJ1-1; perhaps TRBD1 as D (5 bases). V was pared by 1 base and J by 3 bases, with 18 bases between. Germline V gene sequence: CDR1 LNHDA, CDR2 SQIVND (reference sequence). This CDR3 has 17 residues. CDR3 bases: TGTGCCAGTAGTATAGCCTTCTGGGGGGAGACACACACTGAAGCTTTCTTT. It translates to CASSIAFWGETHTEAFF.

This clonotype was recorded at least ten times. CDR3 region: CASSLQPHRVGETQYF. Written as DNA, the CDR3 is TGTGCCAGCAGCTTACAACCACACAGGGTTGGAGAGACCCAGTACTTC. This chain connects TRBV7-9 to TRBJ2-5, with D maybe TRBD1 (6 bases). The CDR3 consists of 16 residues. The ends were cut back, 2 bases at V and 4 bases at J, with 17 bases in the middle. The germline gives CDR1 SEHNR, CDR2 FQNEAQ (reference sequence).

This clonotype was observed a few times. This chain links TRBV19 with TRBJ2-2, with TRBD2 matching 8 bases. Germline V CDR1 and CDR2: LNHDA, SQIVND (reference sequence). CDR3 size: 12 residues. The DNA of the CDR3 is TGTGTCGGGGGGGGGCCTACCGGGGAGCTGTTTTTT. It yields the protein CVGGGPTGELFF.

The CDR3 bases are TGTGCCACCAGCCAATTGGGTGAAAAACTGTTTTTT. Translation gives CATSQLGEKLFF. The V call is TRBV15, the J call TRBJ1-4; no definite D call. Trimming pared 5 bases from V and 7 bases from J, leaving 8 bases between. The CDR3 length is 12 residues. CDR1 and CDR2 from the germline V gene are LNHNV and YYDKDF (reference sequence).

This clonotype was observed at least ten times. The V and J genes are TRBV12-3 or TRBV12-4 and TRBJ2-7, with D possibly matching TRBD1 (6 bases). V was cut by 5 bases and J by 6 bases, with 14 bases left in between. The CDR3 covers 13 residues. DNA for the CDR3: TGTGCCAGCAGTGACAGGCTCGCGGGCGAGCAGTACTTC. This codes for CASSDRLAGEQYF.

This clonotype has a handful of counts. The CDR3 loop reads CASSSGLAGPTGELFF. The CDR3 DNA is TGTGCCAGCAGTTCCGGACTAGCGGGACCCACCGGGGAGCTGTTTTTT. The V call is TRBV5-5, the J call TRBJ2-2; TRBD2 aligns across 12 bases. The CDR3 is 16 amino acids. The ends lost 5 bases at V and 4 bases at J; junction bases unmatched: 6. Germline V gene sequence: CDR1 SGHKS, CDR2 YYEKEE (reference sequence).

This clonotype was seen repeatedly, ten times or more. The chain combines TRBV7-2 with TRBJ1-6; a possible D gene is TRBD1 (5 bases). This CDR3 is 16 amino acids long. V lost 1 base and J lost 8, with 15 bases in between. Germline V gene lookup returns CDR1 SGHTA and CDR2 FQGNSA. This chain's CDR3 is CASSLVGGAEYSPLHF. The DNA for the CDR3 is TGTGCCAGCAGCTTAGTTGGCGGGGCGGAATATTCACCCCTCCACTTT.

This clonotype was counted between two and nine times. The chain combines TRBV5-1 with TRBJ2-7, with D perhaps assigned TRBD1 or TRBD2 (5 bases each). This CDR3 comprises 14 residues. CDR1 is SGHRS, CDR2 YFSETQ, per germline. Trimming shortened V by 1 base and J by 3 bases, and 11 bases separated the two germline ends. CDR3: CASSLLGTIYEQYF. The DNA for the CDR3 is TGCGCCAGCAGCTTGCTGGGGACCATCTACGAGCAGTACTTC.